Each of the 27 T cell receptor beta chains below was sequenced from the same sample in a study of blood T cell repertoires in COVID-19. The repertoire was sequenced with immunoSEQ multiplex PCR; TCRdb's copy has only in-frame clones and lacks some. The sample consists of roughly 290,000 clones, 70% to 90% of them appearing once. The sequencing input was peripheral blood. These receptor sequences come from a woman aged 25 to 39 who had recovered from COVID-19.

V is TRBV19 and J is TRBJ1-6; 9 nucleotides agree with TRBD1. CDR1 and CDR2 from the germline V gene are LNHDA and SQIVND (reference sequence). V was clipped by 6 bases and J by 10 bases; unmatched bases: 4. The CDR3 runs to 13 residues. The CDR3 region is CASSGTGQSPLHF. The CDR3, as DNA: TGTGCCAGTAGCGGGACAGGGCAATCACCCCTCCACTTT.

The rearrangement links TRBV27 to TRBJ2-3; 7 bases are shared with TRBD2. From germline, CDR1 is MNHEY and CDR2 SMNVEV (reference sequence). J gave up 5 bases and V 1 base, and 9 bases lay outside the gene matches. There are 16 residues in the CDR3. The CDR3 region is CASSLFGGEGGDTQYF. CDR3 coding DNA: TGTGCCAGCAGTTTATTTGGGGGGGAGGGTGGAGATACGCAGTATTTT.

This clone was seen only once. The chain's CDR3 is CASSIDRQGGYTF. The DNA of the CDR3 is TGTGCCAGTAGTATAGATCGGCAGGGGGGCTACACCTTC. The chain couples TRBV19 to TRBJ1-2; D possibly corresponds to TRBD1 (6 bases). This CDR3 is 13 amino acids long. CDR1 is LNHDA, CDR2 SQIVND, per germline (reference sequence). V lost 0 bases and J lost 8, with 10 bases in between.

The chain combines TRBV6-6 with TRBJ2-3; no clear D gene. Germline assignment: CDR1 MNHNY and CDR2 SVGAGI (reference sequence). The CDR3 sequence is 12 residues long. V was cut by 7 bases and J by 5 bases, with 10 bases left in between. CDR3 protein: CASTAAGDTQYF. The CDR3 nucleotides are TGTGCCAGCACCGCTGCAGGAGATACGCAGTATTTT.

This chain links TRBV11-3 with TRBJ2-7, with 12 bases matching TRBD2. The CDR3 spans 15 residues. V trimming: 5 bases; J trimming: 4 bases; junction bases outside the gene matches: 6. The germline CDR1 and CDR2 sequences are SGHNT and YENEEA. The CDR3 here is CASSQRGLAGYEQYF. The CDR3 nucleotides read TGTGCCAGCAGCCAACGGGGACTAGCGGGTTACGAGCAGTACTTC.

The chain employs TRBV9 and TRBJ2-1; TRBD2 matches at 10 bases. CDR1 is SGDLS and CDR2 is YYNGEE in the germline V gene. This CDR3 contains 17 residues. V shed 3 bases, J shed 8 bases, and the junction held 14 bases outside the gene matches. CDR3 in DNA: TGTGCCAGCAGCGCCGGAGGACTTCTAGCGGGAGTAGATGAGCAGTTCTTC. As protein: CASSAGGLLAGVDEQFF.

The genes are TRBV27 and TRBJ2-3; D not certain. CDR1 and CDR2 (germline): MNHEY, SMNVEV (reference sequence). Trimming removed 0 bases at V and 8 bases at J, with 9 bases between. The CDR3 is 13 amino acids. This CDR3 reads CASSLSRPGTQYF. The DNA of the CDR3 is TGTGCCAGCAGTTTATCTCGCCCGGGTACGCAGTATTTT.

This clone was observed once. The gene calls are TRBV28 and TRBJ1-3; tentative D call: TRBD1 (5 bases). Germline assignment: CDR1 MDHEN and CDR2 SYDVKM. V was clipped by 4 bases and J by 6 bases, with 10 bases between them. This CDR3 comprises 13 residues. CDR3 residues: CASSSYRINTIYF. CDR3 nucleotides: TGTGCCAGCAGTTCCTACAGGATAAACACCATATATTTT.

This clone has just one count. The chain joins TRBV18 to TRBJ2-5, with a possible D match to TRBD2 (5 bases). Looked up from germline, CDR1 is KGHSH and CDR2 is LQKENI. The CDR3 consists of 13 residues. With 3 bases removed from V and 8 bases from J, the gap between germline ends came to 13 bases. CDR3 sequence reads: CASSPRADETQYF. The CDR3 DNA is TGTGCCAGCTCACCGAGGGCTGATGAAACCCAGTACTTC.

The chain carries TRBV7-2 and TRBJ2-7; tentative D call: TRBD1 (5 bases). CDR1 and CDR2 (germline): SGHTA, FQGNSA. V was pared by 5 bases and J by 3 bases, with 14 bases between. The CDR3 extends over 14 amino acids. CDR3 residues: CASSPGHTSYEQYF. The DNA of the CDR3 is TGTGCCAGCAGCCCAGGACACACCAGCTACGAGCAGTACTTC.

The chain combines TRBV3-1 (or the pseudogene TRBV3-2) with TRBJ1-2, with D possibly being TRBD1 (5 bases). The CDR3 is made up of 14 amino acids. CDR1 and CDR2 from the germline V gene are LGHDT and YNNKEL (reference sequence). The V gene lost 1 base and the J gene lost 8 bases, with 14 bases spanning the gap. CDR3 sequence (DNA): TGTGCCAGCAGCCAAGCCTCGACAGTCCGGGGCTACACCTTC. It specifies CASSQASTVRGYTF.

The count of this clone is one. This chain uses TRBV5-6 with TRBJ2-2; no clear D gene. In germline, CDR1 is SGHDT, CDR2 YYEEEE. This CDR3 has 14 amino acids. With 1 base removed from V and 8 bases from J, the gap between germline ends came to 12 bases. CDR3 nucleotides: TGTGCCAGCAGCTTGTGGTCTGGGCCTGGGGAGCTGTTTTTT. Translating gives CASSLWSGPGELFF. The complete variable domain, with remaining parts taken from reference TRBV5-6 and TRBJ2-2, reads DAGVTQSPTHLIKTRGQQVTLRCSPKSGHDTVSWYQQALGQGPQFIFQYYEEEERQRGNFPDRFSGHQFPNYSSELNVNALLLGDSALYLCASSLWSGPGELFFGEGSRLTVL.

This chain uses TRBV7-9 with TRBJ2-5; 13 bases agree with TRBD2. With V trimmed by 7 bases and J by 1 base, 6 bases remained unmatched. CDR1 SEHNR and CDR2 FQNEAQ come from the germline V gene (reference sequence). This CDR3 is 16 amino acids long. CDR3 amino acids: CASTGLAGIFQETQYF. In DNA, the CDR3 is TGTGCCAGCACGGGACTAGCGGGAATTTTCCAAGAGACCCAGTACTTC.

This clone was seen a handful of times. This rearrangement joins TRBV3-1 (or the pseudogene TRBV3-2) to TRBJ2-1; 11 bases match TRBD1. Germline values: CDR1 LGHDT, CDR2 YNNKEL (reference sequence). J lost 7 bases, V lost 5 bases, and 7 bases had no gene match. The CDR3 spans 15 residues. This CDR3 reads CASSYRDRGNNEQFF. The DNA of the CDR3 is TGTGCCAGCAGCTACCGGGACAGGGGGAATAATGAGCAGTTCTTC.

The chain employs TRBV20-1 and TRBJ1-1; D not resolved. The CDR3 runs 16 residues. Germline-derived CDR1 and CDR2 are DFQATT and SNEGSKA (reference sequence). V lost 3 bases and J lost 6, with 23 bases in between. The CDR3: CSASGSGDWWDAEAFF. CDR3 coding DNA: TGCAGTGCTAGTGGTTCGGGAGACTGGTGGGATGCTGAAGCTTTCTTT.

This clone was seen only a few times. The V gene is TRBV11-2, the J gene TRBJ1-1; the match to TRBD1 covers 8 bases. V shed 3 bases and J 1 base; nucleotides not matched to a gene: 4. The CDR3 is 15 amino acids. The V gene's germline CDR1 is SGHAT and CDR2 FQNNGV. The CDR3 spells CASSFRGTGNTEAFF. The CDR3 DNA sequence: TGTGCCAGCAGCTTTAGAGGGACAGGGAACACTGAAGCTTTCTTT. The variable domain in full, completed from reference TRBV11-2 and TRBJ1-1, reads EAGVAQSPRYKIIEKRQSVAFWCNPISGHATLYWYQQILGQGPKLLIQFQNNGVVDDSQLPKDRFSAERLKGVDSTLKIQPAKLEDSAVYLCASSFRGTGNTEAFFGQGTRLTVV.

The chain joins TRBV27 to TRBJ1-4; D not certain. The CDR3 is made up of 14 amino acids. The germline V and J ends were trimmed by 8 bases and 4 bases, with 14 bases remaining between them. From germline, CDR1 is MNHEY and CDR2 SMNVEV (reference sequence). Here the CDR3 DNA reads TGTGCCAGCTCTCGGACGGGGAGTAATGAAAAACTGTTTTTT. Its translation is CASSRTGSNEKLFF.

The CDR3 bases are TGCGCCAGCAGCCAAGAAAGGGGGATGTCCTACGAGCAGTACTTC. This translates into CASSQERGMSYEQYF. This chain links TRBV4-3 with TRBJ2-7, with a weak D call TRBD1 (6 bases). Germline V CDR1 and CDR2: LGHNA, YSLEER. The CDR3 is 15 amino acids. Trimming left V 0 bases short and J 1 base short, with 10 bases between.

The chain combines TRBV11-2 with TRBJ1-1; 8 bases fit TRBD1. The germline V gene has CDR1 SGHAT and CDR2 FQNNGV. The CDR3 consists of 15 residues. Trimming at V came to 4 bases and at J to 5 bases, leaving 9 bases not matched to a gene. The CDR3 DNA is TGTGCCAGCAGCTCCCGCGGACAGGGTAGGACTGAAGCTTTCTTT. Protein: CASSSRGQGRTEAFF.

This chain uses TRBV6-6 with TRBJ1-2, with 9 bases that match TRBD1. The germline CDR1 and CDR2 sequences are MNHNY and SVGAGI (reference sequence). This CDR3 is built from 13 residues. V dropped 6 bases and J dropped 3; count of bases not matched to a gene: 2. CDR3 sequence reads: CASSWTGDYGYTF. DNA of the CDR3: TGTGCCAGCAGCTGGACAGGGGACTATGGCTACACCTTC.

The chain has TRBV7-2 and TRBJ2-1, with TRBD2 as a possible D gene (5 bases). From germline, CDR1 is SGHTA and CDR2 FQGNSA. The germline V and J ends were trimmed by 5 bases and 4 bases, with 18 bases remaining between them. The CDR3 extends over 16 amino acids. This CDR3 is CASSARGLAEYNEQFF. The CDR3, as DNA: TGTGCCAGCAGCGCTAGAGGGCTTGCCGAATACAATGAGCAGTTCTTC.

The rearrangement links TRBV3-1 (or the pseudogene TRBV3-2) to TRBJ1-6; unclear D gene. V was trimmed by 0 bases and J by 11 bases, leaving 8 bases between them. Germline V gene lookup returns CDR1 LGHDT and CDR2 YNNKEL (reference sequence). CDR3 length: 13 amino acids. CDR3 sequence: CASSQDLEAPLHF. CDR3 in DNA: TGTGCCAGCAGCCAAGATCTTGAGGCACCCCTCCACTTT.

The V and J genes are TRBV7-9 and TRBJ2-5; 9 bases line up with TRBD2. V lost 1 base and J lost 1; bases outside the gene matches: 7. Germline CDR1 reads SEHNR; CDR2 reads FQNEAQ (reference sequence). This CDR3 region has 17 residues. The CDR3 region is CASSLVHLGLAQETQYF. The CDR3 bases are TGTGCCAGCAGCTTAGTTCATTTGGGACTAGCCCAAGAGACCCAGTACTTC.

The rearrangement joins TRBV4-1 to TRBJ2-1, with 10 bases that match TRBD2. CDR3 length: 16 amino acids. In germline, CDR1 is MGHRA, CDR2 YSYEKL. V dropped 1 base and J dropped 3; count of bases not matched to a gene: 3. This chain's CDR3 is CASSQGTSGNYNEQFF. DNA of the CDR3: TGCGCCAGCAGCCAAGGGACTAGCGGTAACTACAATGAGCAGTTCTTC.

The chain combines TRBV12-5 with TRBJ1-1; unclear D gene. V was cut by 5 bases and J by 2 bases, with 15 bases left in between. Germline V lookup: CDR1 LGHNT, CDR2 FRNRAP. The CDR3 length is 15 residues. The CDR3 coding sequence is TGTGCTAGTGGTCCCCCACGGGGTTTAAACACTGAAGCTTTCTTT. This translates into CASGPPRGLNTEAFF.

V and J are TRBV5-6 and TRBJ2-1, with 9 positions matching TRBD1. V trimming: 4 bases; J trimming: 8 bases; junction bases outside the gene matches: 7. The CDR3 consists of 14 residues. Germline V gives CDR1 SGHDT, CDR2 YYEEEE. The CDR3 DNA reads TGTGCCAGCAGCCCCACCGGACAGGGGCATGAGCAGTTCTTC. Amino acid sequence: CASSPTGQGHEQFF.

This rearrangement joins TRBV20-1 to TRBJ2-7, with D possibly being TRBD1 (5 bases). The CDR3 has 12 residues. Germline loops: CDR1 DFQATT, CDR2 SNEGSKA (reference sequence). V was pared by 3 bases and J by 2 bases, with 8 bases between. CDR3 sequence reads: CSASRQTYEQYF. The CDR3 DNA reads as TGCAGTGCTAGTAGACAGACCTACGAGCAGTACTTC.